This passage covers 15 T cell receptor beta chains from one sample sequenced in a study of cytomegalovirus exposure and HLA in healthy donors. Repertoires were generated with immunoSEQ multiplex PCR, while TCRdb's copy carries only in-frame clones and drops some. This sample carries around 150,000 clones, around nine tenths of them seen once, and the ten largest clones take 2% to 2.5%. The specimen sequenced was PBMCs. The receptors here all came from a woman younger than 35 in good health and CMV-seronegative.

This chain joins TRBV10-3 and TRBJ2-1; 10 bases line up with TRBD2. V lost 0 bases and J lost 10; bases outside the gene matches: 3. There are 14 residues in the CDR3. Per the germline V gene, CDR1 is ENHRY and CDR2 is SYGVKD. CDR3 DNA sequence: TGTGCCATCAGTGAGTCGACTAGCGGGCGCGAGCAGTTCTTC. The encoded protein is CAISESTSGREQFF.

The V and J genes are TRBV5-1 and TRBJ2-3; D might be TRBD1 (6 bases). The CDR3 totals 15 residues. V shed 1 base and J shed 5 bases, with 14 bases lying between them. Germline values: CDR1 SGHRS, CDR2 YFSETQ. This CDR3 reads CASSLSGGRGDTQYF. CDR3 sequence (DNA): TGCGCCAGCAGCTTGAGTGGGGGCCGGGGAGATACGCAGTATTTT.

This clone was recorded only once. The chain couples TRBV6-1 to TRBJ2-1; D is undetermined. Germline V gene data show CDR1 as MNHNS and CDR2 as SASEGT. Trimming stripped 1 base from V and 0 bases from J, with 16 bases between. CDR3 length: 18 residues. The CDR3 DNA reads as TGTGCCAGCAGTGAAGTCCCCAGAGGCCGACCCTCCTACAATGAGCAGTTCTTC. As protein: CASSEVPRGRPSYNEQFF.

This chain joins TRBV13 and TRBJ2-1; 9 nucleotides align to TRBD2. The germline gives CDR1 PRHDT, CDR2 FYEKMQ (reference sequence). This CDR3 is built from 21 residues. V lost 3 bases, J lost 4 bases, and 22 bases stayed unmatched. The chain's CDR3 is CASSFRAEGQRRGRGYNEQFF. The CDR3, as DNA: TGTGCCAGCAGCTTTCGTGCCGAGGGGCAACGGCGCGGGAGGGGGTACAATGAGCAGTTCTTC.

V gene TRBV7-2 combines with J gene TRBJ2-3; D is undetermined. V lost 4 bases and J lost 6, with 8 bases in between. The CDR3 is made up of 12 amino acids. Germline V lookup: CDR1 SGHTA, CDR2 FQGNSA. The CDR3 DNA reads TGTGCCAGCAGCTCCTTGGCCGATACGCAGTATTTT. This sequence encodes CASSSLADTQYF.

This chain joins TRBV27 and TRBJ1-6; perhaps TRBD1 as D (5 bases). The CDR3 spans 16 residues. The germline gives CDR1 MNHEY, CDR2 SMNVEV (reference sequence). Trimming cost V 6 bases and J 4 bases, with 16 bases left between them. CDR3 sequence: CASSLGRGRYNSPLHF. CDR3 bases: TGTGCCAGCAGCTTGGGAAGGGGCCGTTATAATTCACCCCTCCACTTT.

CDR3 DNA: TGCGCCAGCAGCCAACCCTTCTACAGGGGGACCGGGGAGCTGTTTTTT. Protein: CASSQPFYRGTGELFF. The gene calls are TRBV4-1 and TRBJ2-2; TRBD1 agrees at 8 bases. The length of the CDR3 is 16 residues. The J segment lost 5 bases and the V segment lost 2 bases, leaving 7 bases of the junction unmatched. Germline CDR1 and CDR2: MGHRA and YSYEKL.

The chain couples TRBV7-2 to TRBJ2-2; D ambiguous. Trimming took 2 bases from V and 4 from J, leaving 5 bases between them. Germline V lookup: CDR1 SGHTA, CDR2 FQGNSA. This CDR3 is built from 13 residues. This chain's CDR3 is CASSLLSTGELFF. The CDR3 nucleotides read TGTGCCAGCAGCTTACTATCCACCGGGGAGCTGTTTTTT.

This clone turned up a few times. This chain connects TRBV6-4 to TRBJ2-3, with 10 positions matching TRBD2. The V segment lost 6 bases and the J segment 2 bases; nucleotides outside the gene matches: 5. This CDR3 is built from 15 residues. CDR1 and CDR2 from the germline V gene are MRHNA and SNTAGT. The CDR3 DNA follows: TGTGCCAGCAGCCAGCGGGGGGGAGACACAGATACGCAGTATTTT. It translates to CASSQRGGDTDTQYF.

This clone was picked up one time. The CDR3 loop is CASSAPGTSYGYTF. CDR3 DNA sequence: TGTGCCAGCAGTGCCCCAGGTACAAGCTATGGCTACACCTTC. This chain links TRBV28 with TRBJ1-2; D is undetermined. V shed 5 bases and J shed 4 bases, with 14 bases lying between them. CDR1 MDHEN and CDR2 SYDVKM come from the germline V gene. The CDR3 loop spans 14 amino acids.

The chain combines TRBV19 with TRBJ2-2, with TRBD2 identical over 8 bases. The CDR3 has 15 residues. The germline V gene encodes CDR1 LNHDA and CDR2 SQIVND (reference sequence). V gave up 3 bases and J gave up 5 bases; unmatched junction bases: 5. CDR3 amino acids: CASSIGTSRTGELFF. Here the CDR3 DNA reads TGTGCCAGTAGTATTGGGACTAGTCGTACCGGGGAGCTGTTTTTT. The full variable domain, in which reference TRBV19 and TRBJ2-2 provide the parts outside the CDR3, is DGGITQSPKYLFRKEGQNVTLSCEQNLNHDAMYWYRQDPGQGLRLIYYSQIVNDFQKGDIAEGYSVSREKKESFPLTVTSAQKNPTAFYLCASSIGTSRTGELFFGEGSRLTVL.

This chain uses TRBV14 with TRBJ1-1; D may be TRBD1 (5 bases). CDR1 and CDR2 (germline): SGHDN, FVKESK. The CDR3 extends over 12 amino acids. V was clipped by 0 bases and J by 10 bases, with 9 bases between them. The CDR3 DNA sequence: TGTGCCAGCAGCCAAGATGGGGGGGGAGCTTTCTTT. This encodes CASSQDGGGAFF.

The chain combines TRBV2 with TRBJ2-2; D may be TRBD1 (6 bases). The CDR3 spans 14 residues. V shed 5 bases and J shed 2 bases, with 9 bases lying between them. Germline CDR1 and CDR2: SNHLY and FYNNEI. In DNA form, the CDR3 reads TGTGCCAGCAGTCGACAGGCCAACACCGGGGAGCTGTTTTTT. Residues: CASSRQANTGELFF.

The rearrangement links TRBV6-6 to TRBJ2-3; no clear D gene. CDR3 length: 11 amino acids. Germline CDR1 is MNHNY and CDR2 is SVGAGI (reference sequence). The V and J ends lost 6 bases and 3 bases respectively, with 4 bases between them. CDR3 loop: CASSHTDTQYF. Written as DNA, the CDR3 is TGTGCCAGCAGCCATACAGATACGCAGTATTTT.

This chain connects TRBV5-1 to TRBJ2-7; D possibly corresponds to TRBD1 (5 bases). The V gene's germline CDR1 is SGHRS and CDR2 YFSETQ. The CDR3 totals 15 residues. Between the trimmed V and J ends, which lost 1 base and 0 bases, there was a span of 11 bases. The CDR3 sequence is CASSLWAGPSYEQYF. The CDR3 DNA sequence: TGCGCCAGCAGCTTGTGGGCAGGGCCCTCCTACGAGCAGTACTTC.